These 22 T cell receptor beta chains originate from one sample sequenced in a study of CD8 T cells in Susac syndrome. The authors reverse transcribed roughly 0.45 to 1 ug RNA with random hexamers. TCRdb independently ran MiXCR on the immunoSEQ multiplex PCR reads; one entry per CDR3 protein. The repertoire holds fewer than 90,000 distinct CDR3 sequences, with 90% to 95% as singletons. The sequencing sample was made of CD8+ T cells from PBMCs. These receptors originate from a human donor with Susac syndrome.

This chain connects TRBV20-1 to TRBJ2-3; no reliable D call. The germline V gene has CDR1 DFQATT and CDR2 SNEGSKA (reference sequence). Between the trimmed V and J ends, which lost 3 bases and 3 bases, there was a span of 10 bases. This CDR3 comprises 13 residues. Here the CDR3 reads CSARSLTTDTQYF. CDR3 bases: TGCAGTGCTAGGAGCTTGACGACAGATACGCAGTATTTT.

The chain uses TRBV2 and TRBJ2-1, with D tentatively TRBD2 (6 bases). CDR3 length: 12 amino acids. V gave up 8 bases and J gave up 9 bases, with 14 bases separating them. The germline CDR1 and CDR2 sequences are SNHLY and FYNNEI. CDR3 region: CASSGGVGEQFF. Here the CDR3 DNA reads TGTGCCAGCTCCGGAGGGGTGGGTGAGCAGTTCTTC. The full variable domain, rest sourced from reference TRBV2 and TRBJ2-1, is EPEVTQTPSHQVTQMGQEVILRCVPISNHLYFYWYRQILGQKVEFLVSFYNNEISEKSEIFDDQFSVERPDGSNFTLKIRSTKLEDSAMYFCASSGGVGEQFFGPGTRLTVL.

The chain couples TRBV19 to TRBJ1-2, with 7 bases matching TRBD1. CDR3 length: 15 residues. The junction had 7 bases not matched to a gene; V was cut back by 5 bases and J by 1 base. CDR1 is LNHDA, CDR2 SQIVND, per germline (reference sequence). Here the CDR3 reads CASSSRDSFNYGYTF. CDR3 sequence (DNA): TGTGCCAGTAGTTCCCGGGACAGCTTTAACTATGGCTACACCTTC.

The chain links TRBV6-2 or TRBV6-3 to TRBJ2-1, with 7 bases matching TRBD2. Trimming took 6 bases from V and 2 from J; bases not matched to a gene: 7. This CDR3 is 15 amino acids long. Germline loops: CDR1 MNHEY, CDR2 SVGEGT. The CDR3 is CASSSGIGAYNEQFF. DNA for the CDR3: TGTGCCAGCAGCAGCGGGATTGGGGCCTACAATGAGCAGTTCTTC.

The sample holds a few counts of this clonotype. The CDR3 spells CASSYGLNTGELFF. CDR3 DNA: TGTGCCAGCAGTTACGGACTAAACACCGGGGAGCTGTTTTTT. The chain recombines TRBV6-5 with TRBJ2-2, with D maybe TRBD2 (6 bases). This CDR3 has 14 amino acids. The V end was cut by 2 bases, the J end by 2 bases, with 6 bases between. Germline CDR1 MNHEY, CDR2 SVGAGI.

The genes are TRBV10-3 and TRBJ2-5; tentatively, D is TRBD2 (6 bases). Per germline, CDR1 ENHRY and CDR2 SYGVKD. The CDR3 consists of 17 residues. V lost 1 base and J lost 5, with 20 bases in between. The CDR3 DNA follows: TGTGCCATCAGTGAGTTCGGTCGGGACTCCTTAGGGGAGACCCAGTACTTC. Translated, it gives CAISEFGRDSLGETQYF.

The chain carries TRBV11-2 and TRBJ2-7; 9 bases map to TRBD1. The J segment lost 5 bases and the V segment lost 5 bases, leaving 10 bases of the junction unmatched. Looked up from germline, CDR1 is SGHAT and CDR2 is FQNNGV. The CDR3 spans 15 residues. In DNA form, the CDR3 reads TGTGCCAGCAGCAGTAACACGGGACAGGGTAACGAGCAGTACTTC. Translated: CASSSNTGQGNEQYF.

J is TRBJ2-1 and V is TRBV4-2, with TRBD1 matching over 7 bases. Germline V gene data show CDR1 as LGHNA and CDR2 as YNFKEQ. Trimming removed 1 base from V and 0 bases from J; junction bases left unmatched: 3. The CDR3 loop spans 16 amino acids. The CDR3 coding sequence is TGTGCCAGCAGCCAAGCAGGACAGGACTCCTACAATGAGCAGTTCTTC. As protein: CASSQAGQDSYNEQFF.

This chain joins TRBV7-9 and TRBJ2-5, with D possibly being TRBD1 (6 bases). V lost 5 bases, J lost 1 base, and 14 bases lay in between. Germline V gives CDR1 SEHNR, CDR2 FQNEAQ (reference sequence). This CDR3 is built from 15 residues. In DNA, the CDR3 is TGTGCCAGCAGCCCCCCCTCGGACAGCCAAGAGACCCAGTACTTC. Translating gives CASSPPSDSQETQYF.

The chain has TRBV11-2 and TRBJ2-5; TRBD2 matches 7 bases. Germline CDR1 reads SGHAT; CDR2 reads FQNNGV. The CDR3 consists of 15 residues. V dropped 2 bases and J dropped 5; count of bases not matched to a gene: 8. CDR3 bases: TGTGCCAGCAGCTTATCGTGGGGGGAGGGGGAGACCCAGTACTTC. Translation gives CASSLSWGEGETQYF.

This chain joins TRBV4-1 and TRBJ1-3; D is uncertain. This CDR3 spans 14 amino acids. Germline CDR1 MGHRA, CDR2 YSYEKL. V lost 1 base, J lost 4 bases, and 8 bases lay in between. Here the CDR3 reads CASSQGPGGNTIYF. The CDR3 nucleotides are TGCGCCAGCAGCCAAGGACCCGGAGGAAACACCATATATTTT.

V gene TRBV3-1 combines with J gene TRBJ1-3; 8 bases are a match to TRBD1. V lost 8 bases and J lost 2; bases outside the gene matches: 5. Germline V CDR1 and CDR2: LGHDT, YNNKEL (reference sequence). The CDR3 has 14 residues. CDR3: CASAWTGTGNTIYF. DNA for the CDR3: TGTGCCAGCGCATGGACAGGGACTGGAAACACCATATATTTT.

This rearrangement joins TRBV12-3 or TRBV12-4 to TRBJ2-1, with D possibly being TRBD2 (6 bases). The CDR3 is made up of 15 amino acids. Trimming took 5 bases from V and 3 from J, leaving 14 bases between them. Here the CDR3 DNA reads TGTGCCAGCAGTCCTCCGGGACTTAACTACAATGAGCAGTTCTTC. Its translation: CASSPPGLNYNEQFF.

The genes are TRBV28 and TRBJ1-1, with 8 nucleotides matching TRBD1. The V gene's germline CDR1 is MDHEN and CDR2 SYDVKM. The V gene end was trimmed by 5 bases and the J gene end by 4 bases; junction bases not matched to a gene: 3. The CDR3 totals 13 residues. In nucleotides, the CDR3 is TGTGCCAGCAGTAAAACAGGGGGCACTGAAGCTTTCTTT. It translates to CASSKTGGTEAFF.

The CDR3 region is CASSLDAGAYEQYF. CDR3 DNA sequence: TGTGCCAGCAGCTTAGATGCAGGGGCCTACGAGCAGTACTTC. The rearrangement joins TRBV7-8 to TRBJ2-7; D perhaps matches TRBD1 (6 bases). V shed 1 base and J shed 2 bases, with 9 bases lying between them. CDR1 is SGHVS and CDR2 is FQNEAQ in the germline V gene. The CDR3 consists of 14 residues.

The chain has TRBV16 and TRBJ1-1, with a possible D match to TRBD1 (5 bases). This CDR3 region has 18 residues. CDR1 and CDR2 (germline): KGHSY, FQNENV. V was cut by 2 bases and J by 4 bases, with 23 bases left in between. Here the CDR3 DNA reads TGTGCCAGCAGCCAAATGTCAGGAGGGGAGGCCAAGGGCACTGAAGCTTTCTTT. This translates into CASSQMSGGEAKGTEAFF.

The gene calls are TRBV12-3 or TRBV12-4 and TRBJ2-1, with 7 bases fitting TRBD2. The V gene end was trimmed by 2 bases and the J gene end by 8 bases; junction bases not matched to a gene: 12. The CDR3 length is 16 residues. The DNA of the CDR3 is TGTGCCAGCAGTTTAAGGCTTTGGGGGGGGGACTATGAGCAGTTCTTC. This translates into CASSLRLWGGDYEQFF.

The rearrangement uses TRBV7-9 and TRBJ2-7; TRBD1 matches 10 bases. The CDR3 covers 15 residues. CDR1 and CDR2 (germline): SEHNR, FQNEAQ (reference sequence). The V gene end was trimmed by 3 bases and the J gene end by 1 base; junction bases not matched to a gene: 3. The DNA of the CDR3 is TGTGCCAGCAGCTTCCGGGACAGGGGTTCCTACGAGCAGTACTTC. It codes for CASSFRDRGSYEQYF.

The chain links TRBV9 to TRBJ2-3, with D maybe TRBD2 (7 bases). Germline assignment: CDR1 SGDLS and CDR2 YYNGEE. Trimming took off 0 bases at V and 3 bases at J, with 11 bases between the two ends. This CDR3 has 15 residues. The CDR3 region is CASSVGEGGTDTQYF. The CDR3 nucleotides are TGTGCCAGCAGCGTAGGTGAGGGGGGGACAGATACGCAGTATTTT.

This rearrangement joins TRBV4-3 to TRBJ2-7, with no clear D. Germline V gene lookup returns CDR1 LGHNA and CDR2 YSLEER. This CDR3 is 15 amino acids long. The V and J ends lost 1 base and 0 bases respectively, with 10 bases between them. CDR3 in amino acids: CASSQGWAPSYEQYF. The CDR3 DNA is TGCGCCAGCAGCCAAGGTTGGGCACCCTCCTACGAGCAGTACTTC.

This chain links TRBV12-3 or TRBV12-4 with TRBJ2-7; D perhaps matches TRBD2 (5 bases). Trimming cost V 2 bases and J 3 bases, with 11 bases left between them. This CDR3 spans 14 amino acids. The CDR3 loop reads CASSLTGGRYEQYF. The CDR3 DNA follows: TGTGCCAGCAGTTTAACCGGCGGGCGCTACGAGCAGTACTTC.

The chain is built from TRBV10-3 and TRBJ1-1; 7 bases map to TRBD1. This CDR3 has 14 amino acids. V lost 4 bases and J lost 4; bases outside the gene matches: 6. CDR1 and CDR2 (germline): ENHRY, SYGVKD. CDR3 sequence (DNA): TGTGCCATCAGTGGGGAGACAGGGACCACTGAAGCTTTCTTT. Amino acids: CAISGETGTTEAFF.